One sample yielded the 9 T cell receptor beta chains listed below, sequenced in a study of CD8 T cells in Susac syndrome. When the RNA was reverse transcribed, random hexamers were used with an input of about 0.5 to 1 ug. TCRdb ran MiXCR on the immunoSEQ multiplex PCR reads and lists one entry per CDR3 protein. The sample lists tens of thousands of distinct CDR3 sequences, roughly nine tenths occurring once. The sequencing input was CD8+ T cells from PBMCs. These receptors all come from a human donor with multiple sclerosis.

This rearrangement joins TRBV7-8 to TRBJ2-5; D remains unclear. Trimming took 5 bases from V and 2 from J, leaving 18 bases between them. Per the germline V gene, CDR1 is SGHVS and CDR2 is FQNEAQ. The CDR3 totals 16 residues. This CDR3 is CASSRPFYDAQETQYF. The CDR3 nucleotides are TGTGCCAGCAGCCGTCCCTTCTACGATGCTCAAGAGACCCAGTACTTC.

The chain uses TRBV10-2 and TRBJ1-1; TRBD1 agrees at 7 bases. V lost 4 bases, J lost 0 bases, and 11 bases stayed unmatched. Per germline, CDR1 WSHSY and CDR2 SAAADI. The CDR3 is made up of 17 amino acids. The CDR3 sequence is CASSVQGVAGMNTEAFF. The DNA for the CDR3 is TGCGCCAGCAGTGTTCAGGGGGTTGCAGGGATGAACACTGAAGCTTTCTTT.

The chain employs TRBV19 and TRBJ2-1, with 7 bases aligning to TRBD1. V was clipped by 6 bases and J by 2 bases; unmatched bases: 10. The CDR3 has 16 residues. In germline, CDR1 is LNHDA, CDR2 SQIVND (reference sequence). As DNA, the CDR3 is TGTGCCAGTAGCCCCCCGGCGAGGGGGCCCTACAATGAGCAGTTCTTC. Protein product: CASSPPARGPYNEQFF.

The chain has TRBV7-8 and TRBJ2-1; tentatively, D is TRBD2 (6 bases). The CDR3 covers 13 residues. The V end lost 8 bases, the J end lost 4 bases, and 12 bases lay between the germline ends. Germline V lookup: CDR1 SGHVS, CDR2 FQNEAQ. DNA of the CDR3: TGTGCCAGCTCGCTAGCGAATTACAATGAGCAGTTCTTC. Residues: CASSLANYNEQFF.

The V call is TRBV5-4, the J call TRBJ2-3, with unresolved D. The CDR3 is 12 residues long. Trimming took 3 bases from V and 3 from J, leaving 5 bases between them. CDR1 and CDR2 (germline): SGHNT, YYREEE (reference sequence). This chain's CDR3 is CASSSLTDTQYF. DNA for the CDR3: TGTGCCAGCAGCTCCTTAACAGATACGCAGTATTTT.

J is TRBJ2-3 and V is TRBV7-9; a weak D match, TRBD2 (6 bases). The CDR3 is 15 residues long. V lost 0 bases, J lost 4 bases, and 11 bases lay in between. Germline values: CDR1 SEHNR, CDR2 FQNEAQ (reference sequence). CDR3 sequence: CASSLAGGGADTQYF. Written as DNA, the CDR3 is TGTGCCAGCAGCTTAGCGGGGGGTGGCGCAGATACGCAGTATTTT. Complete variable domain (other parts from reference TRBV7-9 and TRBJ2-3): DTGVSQNPRHKITKRGQNVTFRCDPISEHNRLYWYRQTLGQGPEFLTYFQNEAQLEKSRLLSDRFSAERPKGSFSTLEIQRTEQGDSAMYLCASSLAGGGADTQYFGPGTRLTVL.

This clonotype showed up just once. The rearrangement uses TRBV12-3 or TRBV12-4 and TRBJ1-1; the D gene is possibly TRBD1 (5 bases). The germline V and J ends were trimmed by 2 bases and 4 bases, with 11 bases remaining between them. The CDR3 length is 14 residues. Here the CDR3 DNA reads TGTGCCAGCAGTTTAAGTGGCAGGGTCACTGAAGCTTTCTTT. Encoded protein: CASSLSGRVTEAFF.

V is TRBV7-8 and J is TRBJ2-7; TRBD1 aligns across 7 bases. This CDR3 comprises 14 residues. Germline V gene lookup returns CDR1 SGHVS and CDR2 FQNEAQ. The ends lost 5 bases at V and 3 bases at J; junction bases unmatched: 7. CDR3 bases: TGTGCCAGCAGCGCCGGGACAGAGGTCTACGAGCAGTACTTC. Amino acid sequence: CASSAGTEVYEQYF.

In the case of this clonotype: At one of its ends the junction is not consistent with the germline gene, which may arise from a read error. The chain combines TRBV30 with TRBJ1-1; 8 nucleotides match TRBD1. The germline V gene has CDR1 GTSNPN and CDR2 SVGIG (reference sequence). The CDR3 covers 16 residues. The CDR3 loop reads CAWSVLNRGLKTEAFF. CDR3 bases: TGTGCCTGGAGTGTACTAAACAGGGGGTTGAAGACTGAAGCTTTCTTT.